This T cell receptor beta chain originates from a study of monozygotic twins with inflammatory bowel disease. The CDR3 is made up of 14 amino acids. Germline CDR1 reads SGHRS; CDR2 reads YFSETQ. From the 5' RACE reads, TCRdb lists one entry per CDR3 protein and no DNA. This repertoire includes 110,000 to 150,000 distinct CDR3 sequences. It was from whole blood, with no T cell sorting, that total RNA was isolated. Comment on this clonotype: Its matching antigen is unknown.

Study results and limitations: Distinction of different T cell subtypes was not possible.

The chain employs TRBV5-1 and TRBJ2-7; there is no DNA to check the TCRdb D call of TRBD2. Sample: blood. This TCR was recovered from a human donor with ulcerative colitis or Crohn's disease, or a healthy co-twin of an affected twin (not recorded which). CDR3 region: CASSLGLADYEQYF.